These T cell receptor beta chains were read from a single sample in a study of vaccination and CD4 T cells after COVID-19. TCRdb re-derived calls from the PCR reads in MiXCR, one entry per CDR3 protein. Here the sample spans about 18,000 distinct CDR3 sequences, 62% being singletons. The source was CD4+ T cells from blood, collected before SARS-CoV-2 vaccination. The receptors stem from a human donor who had recovered from COVID-19. Each CDR3 is given without its conserved first and last residue.

V gene,CDR3 protein
TRBV27,ASRPTKNNRDTDTQY
TRBV9,ASSLGDSGRPNEQY
TRBV7-2,ATNVLAGGPNEQF
TRBV11-1,ASSFGEGPTYGYT
TRBV7-2,ASSLGRENEQF
TRBV19,ASSRRDRSYEQY
TRBV20-1,SANSGSGETQY
TRBV7-9,ASSLSNLAGSTGELF
TRBV4-3,ASSPSGGSYEQY
TRBV24-1,ATSDLTRETQY
TRBV20-1,SAKGLTGELF
TRBV6-2/TRBV6-3,ASSYSASGSQALAKNIQY
TRBV20-1,SASLGDRIDGYT
TRBV6-1,ASSAIFGTAFTGELF
TRBV18,ASPQGNGSPLH
TRBV20-1,TRGGGVGYT
TRBV20-1,SARRASGANVLT
TRBV6-1,ASSAQENTEAF
TRBV6-1,ASSEEVIYEQY
TRBV20-1,SARDSVLIYGYT
TRBV6-1,ASSPRRDTEAF
TRBV20-1,SVAGETQY
TRBV28,ASSSRETYGYT
TRBV7-9,ASSLAGLADNEQF
TRBV20-1,SARTSGRGEQF
TRBV10-3,AIRDDRDDEQF